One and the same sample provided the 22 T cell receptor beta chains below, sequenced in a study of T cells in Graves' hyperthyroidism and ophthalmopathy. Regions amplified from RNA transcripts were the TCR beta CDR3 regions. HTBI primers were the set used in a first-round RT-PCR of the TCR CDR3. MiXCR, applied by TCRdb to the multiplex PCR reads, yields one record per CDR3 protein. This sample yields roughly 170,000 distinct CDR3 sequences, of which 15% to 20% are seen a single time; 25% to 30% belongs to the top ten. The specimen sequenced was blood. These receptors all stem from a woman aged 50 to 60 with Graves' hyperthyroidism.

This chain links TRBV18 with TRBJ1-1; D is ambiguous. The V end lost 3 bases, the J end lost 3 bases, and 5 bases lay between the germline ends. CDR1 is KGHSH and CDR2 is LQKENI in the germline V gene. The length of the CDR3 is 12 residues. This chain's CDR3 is CASSPMDTEAFF. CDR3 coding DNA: TGTGCCAGCTCACCTATGGACACTGAAGCTTTCTTT.

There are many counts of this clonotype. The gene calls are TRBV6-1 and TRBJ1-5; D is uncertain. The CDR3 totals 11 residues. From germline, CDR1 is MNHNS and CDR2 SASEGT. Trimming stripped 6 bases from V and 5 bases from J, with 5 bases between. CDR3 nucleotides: TGTGCCAGCAGCACGTATCAGCCCCAGCATTTT. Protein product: CASSTYQPQHF.

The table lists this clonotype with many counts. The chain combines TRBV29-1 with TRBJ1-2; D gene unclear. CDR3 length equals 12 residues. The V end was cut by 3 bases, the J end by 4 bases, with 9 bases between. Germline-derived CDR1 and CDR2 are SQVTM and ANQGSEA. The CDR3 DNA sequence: TGCAGCGTTGAGAACCAAGCCTATGGCTACACCTTC. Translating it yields CSVENQAYGYTF.

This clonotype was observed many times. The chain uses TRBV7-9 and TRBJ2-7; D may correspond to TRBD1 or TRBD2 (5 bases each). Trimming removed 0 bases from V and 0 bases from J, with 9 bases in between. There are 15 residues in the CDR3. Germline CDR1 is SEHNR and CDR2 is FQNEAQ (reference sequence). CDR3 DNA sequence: TGTGCCAGCAGCTTAGCGCACGGGGCCTCCTACGAGCAGTACTTC. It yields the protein CASSLAHGASYEQYF.

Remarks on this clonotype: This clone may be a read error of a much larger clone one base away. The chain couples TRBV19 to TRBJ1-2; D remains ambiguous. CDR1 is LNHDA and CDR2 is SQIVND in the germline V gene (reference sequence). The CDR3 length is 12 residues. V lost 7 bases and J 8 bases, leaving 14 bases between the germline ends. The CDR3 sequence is CASIGRAGGYTF. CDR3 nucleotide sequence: TGTGCCAGTATAGGACGGGCTGGCGGCTACACCTTC.

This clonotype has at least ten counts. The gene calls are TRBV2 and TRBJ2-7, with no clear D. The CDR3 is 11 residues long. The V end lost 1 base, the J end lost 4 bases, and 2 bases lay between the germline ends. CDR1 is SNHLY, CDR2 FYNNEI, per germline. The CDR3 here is CASSEEYEQYF. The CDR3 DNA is TGTGCCAGCAGTGAAGAGTACGAGCAGTACTTC. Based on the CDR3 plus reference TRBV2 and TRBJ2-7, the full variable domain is EPEVTQTPSHQVTQMGQEVILRCVPISNHLYFYWYRQILGQKVEFLVSFYNNEISEKSEIFDDQFSVERPDGSNFTLKIRSTKLEDSAMYFCASSEEYEQYFGPGTRLTVT.

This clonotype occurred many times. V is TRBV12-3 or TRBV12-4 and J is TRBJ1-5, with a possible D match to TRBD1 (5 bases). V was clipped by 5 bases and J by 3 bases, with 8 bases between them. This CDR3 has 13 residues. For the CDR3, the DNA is TGTGCCAGCAGTCGGACACACAATCAGCCCCAGCATTTT. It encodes CASSRTHNQPQHF.

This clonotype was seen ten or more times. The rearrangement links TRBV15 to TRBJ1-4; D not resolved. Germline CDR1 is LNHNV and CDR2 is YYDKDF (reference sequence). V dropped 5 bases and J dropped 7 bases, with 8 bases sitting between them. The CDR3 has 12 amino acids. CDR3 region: CATSGYGEKLFF. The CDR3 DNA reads TGTGCCACCAGCGGATACGGTGAAAAACTGTTTTTT.

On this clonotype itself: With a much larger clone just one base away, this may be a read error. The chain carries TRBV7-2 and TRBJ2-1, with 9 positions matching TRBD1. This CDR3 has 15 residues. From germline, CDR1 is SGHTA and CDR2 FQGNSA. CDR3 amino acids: CANSFQGTGSDEQFF. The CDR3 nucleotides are TGTGCCAACAGCTTCCAGGGGACAGGGAGCGATGAGCAGTTCTTC.

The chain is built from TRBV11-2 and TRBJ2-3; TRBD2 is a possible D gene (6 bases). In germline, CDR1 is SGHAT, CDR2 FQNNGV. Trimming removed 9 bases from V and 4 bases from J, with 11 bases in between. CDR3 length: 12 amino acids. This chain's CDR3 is CASKLAPDTQYF. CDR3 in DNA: TGTGCCAGTAAACTAGCACCAGATACGCAGTATTTT.

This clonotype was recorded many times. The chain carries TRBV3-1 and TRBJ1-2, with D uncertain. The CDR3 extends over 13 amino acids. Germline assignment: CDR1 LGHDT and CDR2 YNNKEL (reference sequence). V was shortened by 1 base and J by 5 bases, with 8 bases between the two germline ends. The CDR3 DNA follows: TGTGCCAGCAGCCAAGTAACGCGGTATGGCTACACCTTC. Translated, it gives CASSQVTRYGYTF. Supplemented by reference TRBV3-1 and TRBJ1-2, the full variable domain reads DTAVSQTPKYLVTQMGNDKSIKCEQNLGHDTMYWYKQDSKKFLKIMFSYNNKELIINETVPNRFSPKSPDKAHLNLHINSLELGDSAVYFCASSQVTRYGYTFGSGTRLTVV.

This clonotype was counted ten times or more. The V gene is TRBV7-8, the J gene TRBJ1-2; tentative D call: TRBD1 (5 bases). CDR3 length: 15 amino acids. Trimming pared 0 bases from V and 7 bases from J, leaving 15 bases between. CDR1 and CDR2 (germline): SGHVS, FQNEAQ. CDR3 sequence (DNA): TGTGCCAGCAGCTTAGCGTCCGCAGGGCAGGGTGGCTACACCTTC. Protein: CASSLASAGQGGYTF.

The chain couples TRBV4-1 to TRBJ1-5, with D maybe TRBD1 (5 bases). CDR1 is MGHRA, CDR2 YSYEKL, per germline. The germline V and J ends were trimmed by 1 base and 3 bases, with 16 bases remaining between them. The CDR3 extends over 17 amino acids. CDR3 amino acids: CASSQGGFQGINQPQHF. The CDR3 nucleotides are TGCGCCAGCAGCCAAGGAGGGTTTCAGGGTATCAATCAGCCCCAGCATTTT.

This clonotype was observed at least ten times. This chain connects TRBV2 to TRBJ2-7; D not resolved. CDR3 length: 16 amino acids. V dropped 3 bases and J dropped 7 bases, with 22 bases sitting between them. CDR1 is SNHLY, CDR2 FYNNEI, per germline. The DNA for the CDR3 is TGTGCCAGCAGTGAGATAGGAACATTGTCATATGGAGAGCAGTACTTC. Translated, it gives CASSEIGTLSYGEQYF.

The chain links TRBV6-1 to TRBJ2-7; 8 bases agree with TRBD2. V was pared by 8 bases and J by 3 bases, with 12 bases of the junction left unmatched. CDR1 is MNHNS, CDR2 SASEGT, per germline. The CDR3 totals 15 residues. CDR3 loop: CASSNPRLASYEQYF. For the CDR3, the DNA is TGTGCCAGCTCTAACCCGAGACTAGCGAGCTACGAGCAGTACTTC.

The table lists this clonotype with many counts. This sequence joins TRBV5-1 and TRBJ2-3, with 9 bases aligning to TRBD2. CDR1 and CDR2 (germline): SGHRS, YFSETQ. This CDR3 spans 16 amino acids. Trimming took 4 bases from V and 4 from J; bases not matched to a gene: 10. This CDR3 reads CASSAWGGGVADTQYF. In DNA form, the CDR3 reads TGCGCCAGCAGCGCCTGGGGCGGGGGGGTCGCAGATACGCAGTATTTT.

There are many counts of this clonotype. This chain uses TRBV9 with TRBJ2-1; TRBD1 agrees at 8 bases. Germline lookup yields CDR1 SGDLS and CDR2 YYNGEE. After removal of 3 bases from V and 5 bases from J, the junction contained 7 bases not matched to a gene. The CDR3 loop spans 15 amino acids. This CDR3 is CASSGEGTGHNEQFF. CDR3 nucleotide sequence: TGTGCCAGCAGCGGAGAAGGGACAGGTCACAATGAGCAGTTCTTC. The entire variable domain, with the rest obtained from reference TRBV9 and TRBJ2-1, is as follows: DSGVTQTPKHLITATGQRVTLRCSPRSGDLSVYWYQQSLDQGLQFLIQYYNGEERAKGNILERFSAQQFPDLHSELNLSSLELGDSALYFCASSGEGTGHNEQFFGPGTRLTVL.

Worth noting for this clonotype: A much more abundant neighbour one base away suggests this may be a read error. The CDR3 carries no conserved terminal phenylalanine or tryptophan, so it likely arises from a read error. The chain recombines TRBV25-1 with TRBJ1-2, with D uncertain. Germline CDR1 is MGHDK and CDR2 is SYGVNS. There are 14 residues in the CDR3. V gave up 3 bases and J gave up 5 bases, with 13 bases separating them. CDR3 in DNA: TGTGCCAGCAGTGATCCCGGGTTCCCGTATGGCTACACCCTC. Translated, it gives CASSDPGFPYGYTL.

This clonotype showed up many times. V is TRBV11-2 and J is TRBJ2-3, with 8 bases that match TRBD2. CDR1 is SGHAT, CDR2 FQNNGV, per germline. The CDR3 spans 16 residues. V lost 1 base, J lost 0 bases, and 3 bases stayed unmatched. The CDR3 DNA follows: TGTGCCAGCAGCTTAGGCAGCGGGAGAAGCACAGATACGCAGTATTTT. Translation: CASSLGSGRSTDTQYF.

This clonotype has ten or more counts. The CDR3 protein is CSARKSSRSPYEQYF. The CDR3 nucleotides read TGCAGTGCCCGTAAATCCAGCCGATCCCCCTACGAGCAGTACTTC. The rearrangement uses TRBV20-1 and TRBJ2-7; D gene ambiguous. Germline CDR1 and CDR2: DFQATT and SNEGSKA (reference sequence). This CDR3 has 15 amino acids. Trimming left V 6 bases short and J 2 bases short, with 20 bases between.

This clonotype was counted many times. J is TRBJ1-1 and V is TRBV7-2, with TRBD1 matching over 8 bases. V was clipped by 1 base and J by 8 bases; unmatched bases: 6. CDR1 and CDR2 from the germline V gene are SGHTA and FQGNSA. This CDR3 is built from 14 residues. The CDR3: CASSLGQGWWEAFF. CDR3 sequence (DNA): TGTGCCAGCAGCTTAGGACAGGGGTGGTGGGAAGCTTTCTTT.

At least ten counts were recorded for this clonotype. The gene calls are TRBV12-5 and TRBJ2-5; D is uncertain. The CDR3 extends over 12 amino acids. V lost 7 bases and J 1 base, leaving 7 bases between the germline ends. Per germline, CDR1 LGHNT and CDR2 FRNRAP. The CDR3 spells CASALFQETQYF. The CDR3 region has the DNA TGTGCTAGTGCCCTATTCCAAGAGACCCAGTACTTC.